These 30 T cell receptor beta chains were all obtained from the same sample, sequenced in a study of cytomegalovirus exposure and HLA in healthy donors. The study ran its PCR with 60 Vbeta and 13 Jbeta primers. Here immunoSEQ multiplex PCR was the method, and the copy in TCRdb shows in-frame clones only, minus some. The table records 180,000 or so clones, more than 65% of them present only once. The sequencing input was PBMCs. These TCRs come from a female donor in good health and CMV-seronegative.

This clone appeared a few times. The V gene is TRBV14, the J gene TRBJ2-5; no clear D. Germline V gene data show CDR1 as SGHDN and CDR2 as FVKESK. The V and J ends lost 0 bases and 7 bases respectively, with 3 bases between them. The CDR3 runs 11 residues. In nucleotides, the CDR3 is TGTGCCAGCAGCCAAGACGTGACCCAGTACTTC. Protein product: CASSQDVTQYF.

This CDR3 is CASSPVRDPLTNYGYTF. The CDR3 DNA sequence: TGTGCCAGCAGTCCTGTGCGGGACCCTCTTACTAACTATGGCTACACCTTC. The V and J genes are TRBV2 and TRBJ1-2, with D possibly being TRBD1 (5 bases). V lost 5 bases and J 0 bases, leaving 19 bases between the germline ends. Germline assignment: CDR1 SNHLY and CDR2 FYNNEI. The CDR3 length is 17 residues.

The rearrangement links TRBV27 to TRBJ2-5; 12 bases are a match to TRBD2. The CDR3 sequence is 15 residues long. J was trimmed by 2 bases and V by 6 bases; bases with no gene match: 4. Germline V gene sequence: CDR1 MNHEY, CDR2 SMNVEV (reference sequence). CDR3 residues: CASRGTSGRQETQYF. For the CDR3, the DNA is TGTGCCAGCAGAGGGACTAGCGGGCGTCAAGAGACCCAGTACTTC.

This rearrangement joins TRBV15 to TRBJ1-1; D not certain. The V and J ends lost 4 bases and 4 bases respectively, with 7 bases between them. The CDR3 extends over 12 amino acids. Germline CDR1 reads LNHNV; CDR2 reads YYDKDF (reference sequence). DNA for the CDR3: TGTGCCACCAGCACGCGGGGCACTGAAGCTTTCTTT. Translation gives CATSTRGTEAFF.

The rearrangement joins TRBV7-2 to TRBJ2-7; perhaps TRBD2 as D (5 bases). Trimming took 1 base from V and 2 from J, leaving 9 bases between them. The CDR3 contains 14 residues. The germline gives CDR1 SGHTA, CDR2 FQGNSA. The CDR3 region has the DNA TGTGCCAGCAGCTTAGGAGGGATCACCTACGAGCAGTACTTC. It codes for CASSLGGITYEQYF.

This clone turned up a few times. The chain employs TRBV28 and TRBJ2-2, with 7 bases identical to TRBD2. Trimming removed 3 bases from V and 1 base from J; junction bases left unmatched: 5. CDR1 and CDR2 (germline): MDHEN, SYDVKM. The CDR3 has 16 amino acids. The CDR3 region is CASSFLAGVNTGELFF. The CDR3 coding sequence is TGTGCCAGCAGTTTTCTTGCGGGAGTGAACACCGGGGAGCTGTTTTTT.

The chain is built from TRBV6-1 and TRBJ2-2; D unresolved. The CDR3 has 12 residues. The germline V gene encodes CDR1 MNHNS and CDR2 SASEGT. V lost 5 bases, J lost 6 bases, and 7 bases lay in between. As DNA, the CDR3 is TGTGCCAGCAGTTTCACGGCCGGGGAGCTGTTTTTT. Its translation is CASSFTAGELFF.

This chain joins TRBV11-2 and TRBJ2-5, with D hard to call. Between the trimmed V and J ends, which lost 2 bases and 2 bases, there was a span of 9 bases. This CDR3 contains 14 residues. Germline CDR1 reads SGHAT; CDR2 reads FQNNGV. In DNA, the CDR3 is TGTGCCAGCAGCTTAATGGTCAGTCAAGAGACCCAGTACTTC. Translation gives CASSLMVSQETQYF.

The rearrangement uses TRBV18 and TRBJ2-1; D may be TRBD1 (5 bases). The germline V gene has CDR1 KGHSH and CDR2 LQKENI. Trimming stripped 2 bases from V and 9 bases from J, with 14 bases between. The CDR3 totals 14 residues. The CDR3 region has the DNA TGTGCCAGCTCACCAGCACTGCGGCAGGGTGAGCAGTTCTTC. Encoded protein: CASSPALRQGEQFF.

The chain combines TRBV15 with TRBJ2-1; no clear D. This CDR3 has 14 residues. V was cut by 5 bases and J by 0 bases, with 8 bases left in between. The germline V gene encodes CDR1 LNHNV and CDR2 YYDKDF (reference sequence). The CDR3 reads CATSPEPSYNEQFF. DNA for the CDR3: TGTGCCACCAGCCCTGAGCCCTCCTACAATGAGCAGTTCTTC.

This clone was found a few times. The rearrangement uses TRBV28 and TRBJ2-7; TRBD1 is a possible D gene (7 bases). This CDR3 has 15 residues. Trimming removed 7 bases at V and 2 bases at J, with 18 bases between. Germline CDR1 MDHEN, CDR2 SYDVKM. DNA for the CDR3: TGTGCCAGCACCAAAGAGGGCAGGGGGGCCTACGAGCAGTACTTC. Protein sequence: CASTKEGRGAYEQYF.

This chain joins TRBV6-5 and TRBJ1-2; TRBD1 aligns across 7 bases. With 6 bases clipped from V and 4 bases from J, the junction kept 5 bases outside the gene matches. CDR1 is MNHEY, CDR2 SVGAGI, per germline. This CDR3 has 13 amino acids. The CDR3 DNA is TGTGCCAGCAGGCTAAACAGGGGCTATGGCTACACCTTC. Translating gives CASRLNRGYGYTF.

This chain links TRBV7-8 with TRBJ2-7; D gene unclear. The CDR3 has 12 amino acids. Germline CDR1 is SGHVS and CDR2 is FQNEAQ. The germline V and J ends were trimmed by 5 bases and 5 bases, with 10 bases remaining between them. CDR3 bases: TGTGCCAGCAGCATAATCCCCCACGAGCAGTACTTC. Translation gives CASSIIPHEQYF.

The sample holds a few counts of this clone. The chain has TRBV18 and TRBJ1-6; possible D gene TRBD1, 5 bases. The CDR3 is 15 residues long. Germline-derived CDR1 and CDR2 are KGHSH and LQKENI. Deletions cut 2 bases from V and 8 bases from J, with 13 bases between. CDR3 protein: CASSPVGGRDSPLHF. The CDR3 coding sequence is TGTGCCAGCTCACCAGTGGGGGGGAGAGATTCACCCCTCCACTTT.

This sequence joins TRBV7-9 and TRBJ2-1; 10 nucleotides agree with TRBD2. The CDR3 loop spans 16 amino acids. V shed 5 bases, J shed 3 bases, and the junction held 7 bases outside the gene matches. Germline V CDR1 and CDR2: SEHNR, FQNEAQ (reference sequence). The CDR3 DNA reads as TGTGCCAGCAGCCAAAACCTAGCGGGAGTCTACAATGAGCAGTTCTTC. Encoded protein: CASSQNLAGVYNEQFF.

This chain joins TRBV10-3 and TRBJ2-3; 11 nucleotides match TRBD1. The CDR3 length is 15 residues. Germline V gene sequence: CDR1 ENHRY, CDR2 SYGVKD. V was clipped by 5 bases and J by 4 bases; unmatched bases: 5. For the CDR3, the DNA is TGTGCCATCAGTTACTCGGGACAGGGGGCAGATACGCAGTATTTT. Its protein is CAISYSGQGADTQYF.

V is TRBV11-2 and J is TRBJ1-1; TRBD1 aligns across 7 bases. CDR3 length: 16 amino acids. Germline CDR1 SGHAT, CDR2 FQNNGV. V trimming: 5 bases; J trimming: 4 bases; junction bases outside the gene matches: 13. DNA of the CDR3: TGTGCCAGCAGCCTAAGAGCTAGACAGGGAGGCACTGAAGCTTTCTTT. Its translation is CASSLRARQGGTEAFF.

In its sample, this clone was seen a few times. The genes are TRBV2 and TRBJ1-1; TRBD1 is a possible D gene (6 bases). Trimming took 2 bases from V and 5 from J, leaving 9 bases between them. The CDR3 is 13 residues long. Germline assignment: CDR1 SNHLY and CDR2 FYNNEI. The chain's CDR3 is CASSEMGATEAFF. CDR3 nucleotides: TGTGCCAGCAGTGAAATGGGGGCGACTGAAGCTTTCTTT.

This chain joins TRBV29-1 and TRBJ2-3; 8 nucleotides align to TRBD1. The V gene end was trimmed by 4 bases and the J gene end by 8 bases; junction bases not matched to a gene: 14. The germline CDR1 and CDR2 sequences are SQVTM and ANQGSEA. The CDR3 spans 15 residues. CDR3 region: CSVVTGAAQGGTQYF. In DNA, the CDR3 is TGCAGCGTTGTGACAGGGGCCGCTCAGGGGGGTACGCAGTATTTT.

The rearrangement joins TRBV29-1 to TRBJ2-7, with D maybe TRBD2 (5 bases). V was clipped by 6 bases and J by 2 bases, with 11 bases between them. The germline CDR1 and CDR2 sequences are SQVTM and ANQGSEA. This CDR3 spans 12 amino acids. CDR3 sequence: CSVATRAYEQYF. The CDR3 DNA is TGCAGCGTAGCTACTAGGGCCTACGAGCAGTACTTC.

This clone has only one observation. The rearrangement uses TRBV30 and TRBJ2-2, with 11 bases lining up with TRBD2. Unmatched junction bases numbered 7, after V lost 3 bases and J lost 7 bases. This CDR3 contains 15 residues. Germline V gene data show CDR1 as GTSNPN and CDR2 as SVGIG (reference sequence). The CDR3 region is CAWSRLAGLGGELFF. DNA of the CDR3: TGTGCCTGGAGCCGACTAGCGGGACTTGGCGGGGAGCTGTTTTTT.

This rearrangement joins TRBV28 to TRBJ2-7, with TRBD1 matching 8 bases. V lost 6 bases, J lost 0 bases, and 7 bases stayed unmatched. Germline V lookup: CDR1 MDHEN, CDR2 SYDVKM. This CDR3 region has 15 residues. CDR3 sequence: CASRGRTGPSYEQYF. The CDR3 nucleotides read TGTGCCAGCAGAGGCCGGACAGGGCCCTCCTACGAGCAGTACTTC. Full variable domain (missing parts from reference TRBV28 and TRBJ2-7): DVKVTQSSRYLVKRTGEKVFLECVQDMDHENMFWYRQDPGLGLRLIYFSYDVKMKEKGDIPEGYSVSREKKERFSLILESASTNQTSMYLCASRGRTGPSYEQYFGPGTRLTVT.

On this clone itself: Other DNA sequences in the sample encode the same CDR3. This chain joins TRBV5-1 and TRBJ2-7; D remains unclear. The germline V gene encodes CDR1 SGHRS and CDR2 YFSETQ. CDR3 length: 13 amino acids. Trimming removed 3 bases from V and 1 base from J, with 8 bases in between. The CDR3 coding sequence is TGCGCCAGCAGCTCTACCCCATCCTACGAGCAGTACTTC. Encoded protein: CASSSTPSYEQYF.

The rearrangement joins TRBV19 to TRBJ1-2; 8 bases map to TRBD1. CDR1 and CDR2 from the germline V gene are LNHDA and SQIVND (reference sequence). V shed 6 bases, J shed 4 bases, and the junction held 1 base outside the gene matches. The CDR3 runs to 12 residues. CDR3 in DNA: TGTGCCAGTAGGGGGACAGGCTATGGCTACACCTTC. It is translated as CASRGTGYGYTF.

This clone was counted once. This chain uses TRBV15 with TRBJ2-1, with 9 bases fitting TRBD1. CDR1 is LNHNV and CDR2 is YYDKDF in the germline V gene (reference sequence). Trimming at V came to 1 base and at J to 2 bases, leaving 18 bases not matched to a gene. CDR3 length: 21 amino acids. The CDR3 coding sequence is TGTGCCACCAGCAGAGTGGCGTACAGGACAGGGGCCCTGCGCCCCTACAATGAGCAGTTCTTC. Its protein is CATSRVAYRTGALRPYNEQFF. The entire variable domain, with the rest obtained from reference TRBV15 and TRBJ2-1, is as follows: DAMVIQNPRYQVTQFGKPVTLSCSQTLNHNVMYWYQQKSSQAPKLLFHYYDKDFNNEADTPDNFQSRRPNTSFCFLDIRSPGLGDTAMYLCATSRVAYRTGALRPYNEQFFGPGTRLTVL.

This clone was seen only once. J is TRBJ2-1 and V is TRBV7-2, with TRBD2 matching 14 bases. The germline V gene has CDR1 SGHTA and CDR2 FQGNSA. The J segment lost 8 bases and the V segment lost 5 bases, leaving 5 bases of the junction unmatched. The CDR3 is 15 amino acids. The CDR3 here is CASSPPGLAGDEQFF. The CDR3 nucleotides are TGTGCCAGCAGCCCACCGGGACTAGCGGGAGATGAGCAGTTCTTC.

This chain connects TRBV7-8 to TRBJ1-1, with TRBD1 identical over 8 bases. J gave up 2 bases and V 5 bases, and 4 bases lay outside the gene matches. Germline values: CDR1 SGHVS, CDR2 FQNEAQ. This CDR3 has 14 amino acids. The CDR3 region is CASSPDRVNTEAFF. The CDR3 bases are TGTGCCAGCAGCCCGGACAGGGTCAACACTGAAGCTTTCTTT.

This sequence joins TRBV13 and TRBJ1-2; 7 nucleotides align to TRBD1. Germline V gene data show CDR1 as PRHDT and CDR2 as FYEKMQ (reference sequence). Trimming cost V 2 bases and J 4 bases; bases outside gene matches: 4. There are 14 residues in the CDR3. CDR3 region: CASSLNRGRYGYTF. The CDR3 DNA sequence: TGTGCCAGCAGCTTAAACAGGGGACGCTATGGCTACACCTTC.

The chain links TRBV9 to TRBJ2-3, with a weak D call TRBD2 (6 bases). CDR1 and CDR2 from the germline V gene are SGDLS and YYNGEE. V gave up 4 bases and J gave up 1 base, with 13 bases separating them. This CDR3 region has 15 residues. The CDR3 loop reads CASSPRGGGTDTQYF. CDR3 coding DNA: TGTGCCAGCAGCCCCCGCGGAGGGGGCACAGATACGCAGTATTTT.

J is TRBJ1-5 and V is TRBV5-4, with 7 bases matching TRBD1. CDR3 length: 14 amino acids. The V segment lost 0 bases and the J segment 4 bases; nucleotides outside the gene matches: 1. CDR1 is SGHNT, CDR2 YYREEE, per germline (reference sequence). CDR3 residues: CASSLDRGNQPQHF. In DNA form, the CDR3 reads TGTGCCAGCAGCTTGGACAGGGGTAATCAGCCCCAGCATTTT.